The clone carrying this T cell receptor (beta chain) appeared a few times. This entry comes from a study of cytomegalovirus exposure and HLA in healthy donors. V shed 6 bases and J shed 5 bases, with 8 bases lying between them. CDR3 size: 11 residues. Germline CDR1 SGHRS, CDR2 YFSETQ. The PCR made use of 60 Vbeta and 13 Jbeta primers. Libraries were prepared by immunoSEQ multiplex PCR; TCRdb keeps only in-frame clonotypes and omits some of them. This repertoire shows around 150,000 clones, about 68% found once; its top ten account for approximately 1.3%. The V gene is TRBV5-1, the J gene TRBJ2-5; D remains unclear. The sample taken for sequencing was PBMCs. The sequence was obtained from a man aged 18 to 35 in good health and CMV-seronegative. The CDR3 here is CASNEAETQYF. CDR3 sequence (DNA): TGCGCCAGCAACGAGGCCGAGACCCAGTACTTC.